This T cell receptor (beta chain) was captured in a study of T cells after yellow fever vaccination. Study details: Where fractions had low cell numbers, libraries were prepared from them with the SMART-Seq v4 Ultra Low Input RNA kit. Findings and caveats of the study: From the bulk population, abundant clonotypes could contaminate and appear within FACS-sorted repertoires.

The germline gives CDR1 DFQATT, CDR2 SNEGSKA (reference sequence). The CDR3 totals 14 residues. Making TCR cDNA involved 5'RACE template switching, which added UMIs and a universal primer site. One entry per CDR3 protein, called by TCRdb with MiXCR from the 5' RACE reads. The sample has over 110,000 distinct CDR3 sequences, 6.5% to 8.5% seen once. At least ten counts were recorded for this clonotype. The antigen is not known. Its ends do not fully match the called genes, so a read error is possible. The input for sequencing was CD4+ T cells sorted from PBMCs, taken 5 days after the yellow fever booster vaccination. The chain couples TRBV20-1 to TRBJ2-3; maybe TRBD2 (5 bases). The TCR sequence derives from a man aged 25-45 years who received the YFV17D yellow fever vaccine. This chain's CDR3 is CSARSAPSTNTQYF. As DNA, the CDR3 is TGCAGTGCTAGATCCGCCCCTAGCACAAATACGCAGTATTTT.